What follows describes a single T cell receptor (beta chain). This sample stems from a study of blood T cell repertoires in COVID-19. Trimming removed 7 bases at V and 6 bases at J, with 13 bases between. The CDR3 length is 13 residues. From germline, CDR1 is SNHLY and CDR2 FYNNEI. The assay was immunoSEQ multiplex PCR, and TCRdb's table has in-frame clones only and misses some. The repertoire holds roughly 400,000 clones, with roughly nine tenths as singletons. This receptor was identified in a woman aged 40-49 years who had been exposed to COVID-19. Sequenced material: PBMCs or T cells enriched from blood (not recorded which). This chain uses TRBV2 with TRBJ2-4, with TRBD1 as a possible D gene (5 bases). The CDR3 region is CASILSTGNIQYF. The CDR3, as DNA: TGTGCCAGCATCTTAAGCACAGGAAACATTCAGTACTTC. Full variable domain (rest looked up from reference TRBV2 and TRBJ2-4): EPEVTQTPSHQVTQMGQEVILRCVPISNHLYFYWYRQILGQKVEFLVSFYNNEISEKSEIFDDQFSVERPDGSNFTLKIRSTKLEDSAMYFCASILSTGNIQYFGAGTRLSVL.